This TCR beta chain was recorded in a study of shared clonotypes between healthy human individuals (TCRdb year 2020). A note on the overall study: The cohort included three men and a couple of women between 18 and 49 years of age. For each donor, three plates each were used for CD4 naive and CD4 memory, two plates were used for CD8 naive, and one plate was used for CD8 memory. Blood TCR repertoires of five healthy adults were deeply sequenced to estimate repertoire size and the extent of clonotype sharing between individuals. To increase sequencing depth and limit assay-specific biases, different laboratories used diverse techniques to prepare libraries and sequence TCR repertoires. Per donor, leukapheresis produced somewhere between about 0.9 and 9.5 billion PBMCs. Summary of the overall study and its limitations: The genetic and exposure-history diversity represented was limited by the small number of donors. Based on pairwise subsampling, the degree of clonotype sharing among donors was expected to be affected by sequencing depth. Compared with non-shared clonotypes, clonotypes shared by all four sorted-subset donors had higher generation probabilities. Rarefaction of sorted-subset datasets indicated incomplete sequencing despite the large sequencing depth. When a few donors were compared, the shared fraction of clonotypes was about 5.5% for naive CD4, around 3.5% for naive CD8, 2.3% for memory CD4, and less than 0.5% for memory CD8. Sampling was restricted to blood, and TCR repertoires in tissues likely differ from the TCR repertoires found in blood. Naive subsets generally had larger estimated clonotype richness than memory subsets.

CD8 naive samples were obtained by positive selection for CCR7 among CD45RO-negative cells, yielding a CD45RA+CCR7+ population from which TemRA cells were excluded. Healthy HIV-negative adults with no recently reported acute infections or vaccinations were included as donors. Every donor was a Caucasian adult living in Nashville, Tennessee, USA. Blood was obtained by leukapheresis, after which PBMCs were separated by Ficoll-Histopaque density gradient centrifugation and cryopreserved in liquid nitrogen vapor phase. Purity and quantity of every magnetically sorted T cell population were checked by analytical flow cytometry. Genomic DNA was isolated from every sorted fraction and measured by UV absorbance on a Nanodrop 2000c. As regards this clone: Its recognized antigen is unknown. Per-base quality was not reported, and no clone a single base away is much larger than it.

TCR CDR3 regions were amplified from genomic DNA by multiplex PCR using the deep immunoSEQ assay. For each cell subset, the extracted genomic DNA was distributed evenly across all wells of several immunoSEQ 96-well plates, and each plate served as one replicate. Each replicate PCR for sorted subsets received around 210 ng genomic DNA, equal to about 30,000 T cell genomes. Purified libraries were quantified with a Qubit 3.0 fluorometer, sized on a Bioanalyzer 2100, and re-quantified with the KAPA Library Quantification kit. A separate single-read 150-cycle Illumina NextSeq 550 flow cell was used to sequence each immunoSEQ 96-well plate. The study's processing was this. Because only junctional sequences without quality scores were contained in the immunoSEQ output, filtering matching that applied to full-length reads could not be performed. Sequences were annotated with PyIR, a Python wrapper for IgBLAST v1.9, and V/J genes and CDR3 were assigned using IMGT germline references. Reads were filtered out if the reads had weak V/J assignments (E-value above 1e-6), no CDR3, stop codons, out-of-frame junctions, or ambiguous translated residues. V3J clonotypes were defined by identical inferred V gene, J gene, and CDR3 amino acid sequence. Percentage overlap between repertoires was computed as shared unique clonotypes divided by the size of the smaller repertoire. Repertoire richness was assessed with RTK rarefaction, the Chao1 estimator, and Recon v2.1 estimates of unobserved clonotypes. OLGA was used to compute generation probabilities for all TCRbeta clonotypes that the gDNA method yielded from a handful of donors. In TCRdb, the immuneACCESS table is reduced to in-frame sequences with V and J assigned. These tables do not hold every clone; where another copy was compared, an unresolved V gene accounts for under half, and the others remain unexplained. V and J calls plus clone size are reproduced from that table; the DNA served to infer D and trimming. This sample comprises approximately 600,000 clones, 90% to 95% of them detected only once. The ten top clones hold 0.11% of the sample.

The CDR3, cysteine through phenylalanine, is 15 amino acids long. Of all the DNA, just the CDR3 is kept, 45 bases in frame from base 1. As encoded in the germline V gene, CDR1 is MDHEN while CDR2 is SYDVKM. Trimming removed 7 bases from V and 0 bases from J, leaving 15 bases between the germline ends. Material: naive CD8+ T cells sorted from blood. The cell subset or site label for this specimen denotes: CD45RA+CCR7+. The sequence was obtained from a woman aged 25 to 39 in good health. The chain was built from TRBV28 and TRBJ1-2, with an unclear D gene assignment. The DNA reads as follows: TGTGCCAGCACCAGAGGGTACTTAGCTAACTATGGCTACACCTTC. The translation is CASTRGYLANYGYTF.